The entry below describes one TCR beta chain. Its antigen is as yet unknown. Primers: 60 Vbeta forward and 13 Jbeta reverse. Method: immunoSEQ multiplex PCR; TCRdb's copy keeps in-frame clones and lacks some. The table lists 150,000 to 200,000 clones, approximately 79% of them singletons, with 7.1% in the top ten. This entry belongs to a study of cytomegalovirus exposure and HLA in healthy donors. Study-level results: For most TCR beta V segments, an earlier analysis put the productive rate at about 87% or about 30% of the time. As was reported, the HLA-A and HLA-B alleles of most subjects were accurately predicted from TCR beta sequences.

The CDR3 spans 14 residues. V lost 3 bases and J lost 4; bases outside the gene matches: 3. From germline, CDR1 is GTSNPN and CDR2 SVGIG (reference sequence). The sample comprised PBMCs. V and J are TRBV30 and TRBJ1-6; 7 nucleotides align to TRBD1. This clonotype originated in a middle-aged man in good health and CMV-seropositive. This CDR3 is CAWRSGQYNSPLHF. CDR3 nucleotides: TGTGCCTGGAGGTCGGGACAGTATAATTCACCCCTCCACTTT.